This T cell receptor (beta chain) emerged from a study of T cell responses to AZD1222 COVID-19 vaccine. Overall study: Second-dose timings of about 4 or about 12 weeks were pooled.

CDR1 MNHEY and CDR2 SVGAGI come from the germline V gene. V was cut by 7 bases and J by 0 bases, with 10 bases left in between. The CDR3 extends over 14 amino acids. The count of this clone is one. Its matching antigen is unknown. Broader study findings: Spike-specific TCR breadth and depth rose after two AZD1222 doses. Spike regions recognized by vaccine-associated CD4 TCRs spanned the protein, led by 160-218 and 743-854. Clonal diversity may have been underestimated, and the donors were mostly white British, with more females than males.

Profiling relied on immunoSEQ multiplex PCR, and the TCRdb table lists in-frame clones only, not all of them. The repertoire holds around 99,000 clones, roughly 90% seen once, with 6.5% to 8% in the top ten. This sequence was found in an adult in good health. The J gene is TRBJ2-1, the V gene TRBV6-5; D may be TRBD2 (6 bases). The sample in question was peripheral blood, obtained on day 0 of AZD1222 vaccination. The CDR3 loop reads CASTMGGSYNEQFF. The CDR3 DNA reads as TGTGCCAGCACGATGGGGGGCTCCTACAATGAGCAGTTCTTC.